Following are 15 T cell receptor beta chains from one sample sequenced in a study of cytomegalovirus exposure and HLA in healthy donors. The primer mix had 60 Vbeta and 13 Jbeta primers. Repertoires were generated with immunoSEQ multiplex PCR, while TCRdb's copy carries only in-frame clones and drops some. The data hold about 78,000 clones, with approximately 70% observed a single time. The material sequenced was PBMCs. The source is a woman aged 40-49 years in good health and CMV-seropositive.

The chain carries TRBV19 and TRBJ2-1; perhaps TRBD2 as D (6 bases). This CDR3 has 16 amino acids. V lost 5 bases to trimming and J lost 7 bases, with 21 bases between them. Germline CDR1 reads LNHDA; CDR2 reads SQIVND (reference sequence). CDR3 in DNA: TGTGCCAGTAGTGATACAGGAGGGGCCGGAGGAAATGAGCAGTTCTTC. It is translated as CASSDTGGAGGNEQFF.

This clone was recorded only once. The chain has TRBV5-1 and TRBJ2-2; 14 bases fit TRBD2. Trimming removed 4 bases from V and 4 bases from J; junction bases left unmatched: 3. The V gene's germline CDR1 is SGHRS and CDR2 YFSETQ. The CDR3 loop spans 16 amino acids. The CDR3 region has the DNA TGCGCCAGCAGCGGGACTAGCGGGGGACTCACCGGGGAGCTGTTTTTT. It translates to CASSGTSGGLTGELFF.

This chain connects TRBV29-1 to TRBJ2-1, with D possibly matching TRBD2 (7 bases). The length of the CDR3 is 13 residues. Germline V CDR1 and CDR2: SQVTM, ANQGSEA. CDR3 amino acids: CSARGGGLNEQFF. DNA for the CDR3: TGCAGTGCCCGAGGGGGGGGCCTAAATGAGCAGTTCTTC.

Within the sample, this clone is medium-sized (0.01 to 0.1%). CDR3 region: CAWSVDPPDYPRGTGELFF. CDR3 DNA sequence: TGTGCCTGGAGTGTAGACCCGCCGGACTACCCCAGAGGAACCGGGGAGCTGTTTTTT. The chain combines TRBV30 with TRBJ2-2; TRBD2 might be the D (6 bases). With 0 bases removed from V and 5 bases from J, the gap between germline ends came to 25 bases. CDR3 length: 19 amino acids. Germline CDR1 GTSNPN, CDR2 SVGIG (reference sequence). The variable domain in full, completed from reference TRBV30 and TRBJ2-2, reads SQTIHQWPATLVQPVGSPLSLECTVEGTSNPNLYWYRQAAGRGLQLLFYSVGIGQISSEVPQNLSASRPQDRQFILSSKKLLLSDSGFYLCAWSVDPPDYPRGTGELFFGEGSRLTVL.

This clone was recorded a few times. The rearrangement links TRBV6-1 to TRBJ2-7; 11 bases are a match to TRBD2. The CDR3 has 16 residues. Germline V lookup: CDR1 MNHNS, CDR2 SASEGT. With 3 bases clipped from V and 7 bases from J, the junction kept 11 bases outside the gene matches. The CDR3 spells CASSDRTSGFTEEQYF. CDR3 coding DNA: TGTGCCAGCAGTGATCGGACTAGCGGGTTTACAGAGGAGCAGTACTTC.

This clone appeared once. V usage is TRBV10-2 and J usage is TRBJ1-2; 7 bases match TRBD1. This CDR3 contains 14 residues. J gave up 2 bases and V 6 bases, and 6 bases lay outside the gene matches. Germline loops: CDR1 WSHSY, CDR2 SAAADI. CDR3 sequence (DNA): TGCGCCAGCAGCGACAGGGTAGTAAACTATGGCTACACCTTC. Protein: CASSDRVVNYGYTF.

The CDR3 here is CASGGRGVPSYNEQFF. In DNA, the CDR3 is TGTGCCAGCGGGGGTCGGGGGGTCCCCTCTTACAATGAGCAGTTCTTC. The chain employs TRBV9 and TRBJ2-1; TRBD2 matches 7 bases. The CDR3 loop spans 16 amino acids. Germline-derived CDR1 and CDR2 are SGDLS and YYNGEE. V shed 7 bases and J 4 bases; nucleotides not matched to a gene: 14.

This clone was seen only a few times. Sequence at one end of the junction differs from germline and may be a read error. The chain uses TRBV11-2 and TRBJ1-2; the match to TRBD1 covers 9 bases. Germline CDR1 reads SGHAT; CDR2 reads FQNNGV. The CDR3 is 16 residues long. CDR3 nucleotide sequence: TGTGCCAGCAGCCCAGGGACAGGGTCTTTCGGCTATGGCTACCCCTTC. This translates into CASSPGTGSFGYGYPF.

This CDR3 is CASSEGLAGRETQYF. The CDR3 DNA reads as TGTGCCAGCAGTGAAGGGCTAGCGGGGCGTGAGACCCAGTACTTC. The genes are TRBV2 and TRBJ2-5, with 9 positions matching TRBD2. With V trimmed by 1 base and J by 5 bases, 5 bases remained unmatched. The germline CDR1 and CDR2 sequences are SNHLY and FYNNEI. This CDR3 comprises 15 residues.

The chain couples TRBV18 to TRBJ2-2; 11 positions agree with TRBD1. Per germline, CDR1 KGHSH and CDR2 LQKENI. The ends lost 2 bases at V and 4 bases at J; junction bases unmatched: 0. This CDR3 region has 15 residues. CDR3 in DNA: TGTGCCAGCTCACCAGGGACAGGGGGCACCGGGGAGCTGTTTTTT. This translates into CASSPGTGGTGELFF.

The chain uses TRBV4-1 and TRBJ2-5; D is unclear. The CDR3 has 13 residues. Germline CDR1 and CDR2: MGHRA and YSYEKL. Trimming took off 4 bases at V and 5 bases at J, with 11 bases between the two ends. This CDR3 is CASSPGFEETQYF. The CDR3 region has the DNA TGCGCCAGCAGCCCCGGGTTCGAGGAGACCCAGTACTTC.

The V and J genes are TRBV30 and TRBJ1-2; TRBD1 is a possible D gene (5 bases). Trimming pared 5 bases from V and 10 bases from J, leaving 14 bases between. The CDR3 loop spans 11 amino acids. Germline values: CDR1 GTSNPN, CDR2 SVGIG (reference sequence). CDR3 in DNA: TGTGCCTGGGAGACAGTGTCTTACTACACCTTC. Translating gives CAWETVSYYTF.

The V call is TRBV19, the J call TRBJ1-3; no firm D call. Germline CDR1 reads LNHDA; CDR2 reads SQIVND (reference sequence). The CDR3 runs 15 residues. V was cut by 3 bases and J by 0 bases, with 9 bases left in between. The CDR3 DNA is TGTGCCAGTAGTATCGTCGGTGTCTCTGGAAACACCATATATTTT. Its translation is CASSIVGVSGNTIYF.

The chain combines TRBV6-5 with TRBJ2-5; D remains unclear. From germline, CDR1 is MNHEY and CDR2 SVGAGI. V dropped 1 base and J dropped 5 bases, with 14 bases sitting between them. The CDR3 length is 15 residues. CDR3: CASSYLANLGETQYF. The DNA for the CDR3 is TGTGCCAGCAGTTACTTAGCCAACCTCGGGGAGACCCAGTACTTC.

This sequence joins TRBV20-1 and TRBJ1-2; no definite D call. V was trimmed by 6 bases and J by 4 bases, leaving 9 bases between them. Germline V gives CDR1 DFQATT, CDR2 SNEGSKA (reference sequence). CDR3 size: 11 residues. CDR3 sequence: CSARTIYGYTF. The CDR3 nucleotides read TGCAGTGCCAGGACTATCTATGGCTACACCTTC.